The rows below give T cell receptor beta chains drawn from one sample of a study of T cell responses to AZD1222 COVID-19 vaccine. Measured with immunoSEQ multiplex PCR; TCRdb has only the in-frame clones, and not every one. The sample shows tens of thousands of clones, approximately 90% of them seen only once. The source was peripheral blood, collected on day 0 of AZD1222 vaccination. Every receptor here comes from an adult in good health. Both conserved end residues are part of each CDR3. The order of the fields is D gene, J gene, clone size, V gene, CDR3 protein, CDR3 DNA. A D gene is named only where the DNA matches it firmly. Clone sizes are given selectively: once, few, many, or a class where the clone is expanded.

>TRBD2|TRBJ2-7|NA|TRBV7-8
CASSFTSGRASEQYF
TGTGCCAGCAGCTTTACCAGCGGGAGGGCCTCCGAGCAGTACTTC
>TRBD2|TRBJ2-5|NA|TRBV7-9
CASSYLTGGWQETQYF
TGTGCCAGCAGCTATTTAACGGGGGGGTGGCAAGAGACCCAGTACTTC
>NA|TRBJ2-3|NA|TRBV18
CASSPYGTSSTDTQYF
TGTGCCAGCTCACCTTACGGGACGTCTAGCACAGATACGCAGTATTTT
>NA|TRBJ2-3|NA|TRBV6-5
CASRSGPDTQYF
TGTGCCAGCAGGTCAGGCCCAGATACGCAGTATTTT
>NA|TRBJ2-1|NA|TRBV9
CASSVGGRLGNEQFF
TGTGCCAGCAGCGTAGGCGGTAGGCTGGGTAATGAGCAGTTCTTC
>NA|TRBJ2-1|NA|TRBV9
CASSGAFGESSYNEQFF
TGTGCCAGCAGCGGCGCTTTTGGCGAGAGCTCCTACAATGAGCAGTTCTTC
>TRBD1|TRBJ2-2|NA|TRBV2
CARRGQGETGELFF
TGTGCACGACGCGGACAGGGGGAGACCGGGGAGCTGTTTTTT
>NA|TRBJ2-7|NA|TRBV27
CASTLGGEQYF
TGTGCCAGCACCCTGGGGGGCGAGCAGTACTTC
>TRBD2|TRBJ2-5|NA|TRBV13
CASSSWTSGETQYF
TGTGCCAGCAGCTCTTGGACTAGCGGGGAGACCCAGTACTTC
>TRBD2|TRBJ2-3|NA|TRBV3-1/TRBV3-2
CASSHLAGDADTQYF
TGTGCCAGCAGCCACCTAGCGGGAGACGCCGATACGCAGTATTTT
>TRBD2|TRBJ2-7|once|TRBV29-1
CSVLSGSSYEQYF
TGCAGCGTACTCAGCGGGAGCTCCTACGAGCAGTACTTC
>NA|TRBJ2-2|NA|TRBV25-1
CASTPGVAETGELFF
TGTGCCAGCACTCCGGGAGTAGCGGAAACCGGGGAGCTGTTTTTT
>TRBD1|TRBJ1-2|NA|TRBV27
CASRPGQGGGNYGYTF
TGTGCCAGCAGGCCGGGACAGGGGGGGGGTAACTATGGCTACACCTTC
>NA|TRBJ1-5|NA|TRBV5-5
CASSLIEGARNQPQHF
TGTGCCAGCAGCTTGATTGAAGGGGCAAGAAATCAGCCCCAGCATTTT
>NA|TRBJ2-7|NA|TRBV19
CATRGALGNEQYF
TGTGCCACTAGAGGAGCCCTAGGGAACGAGCAGTACTTC
>NA|TRBJ2-7|NA|TRBV22-1
CPGSARGNPYEQYF
TGTCCTGGGAGCGCACGGGGGAACCCCTACGAGCAGTACTTC
>TRBD1|TRBJ2-1|NA|TRBV7-2
CASSLNGQAVSNEQFF
TGTGCCAGCAGCTTAAATGGACAGGCCGTTAGCAATGAGCAGTTCTTC
>NA|TRBJ1-1|NA|TRBV27
CASSFGQNTEAFF
TGTGCCAGCAGTTTCGGACAGAACACTGAAGCTTTCTTT
>TRBD2|TRBJ2-6|NA|TRBV18
CASSPWTSGRSGANVLTF
TGTGCCAGCTCACCGTGGACTAGCGGACGCTCTGGGGCCAACGTCCTGACTTTC
>NA|TRBJ2-1|NA|TRBV4-1
CASSQEGRGVSYNEQFF
TGCGCCAGCAGCCAAGAGGGCAGGGGCGTTTCCTACAATGAGCAGTTCTTC
>NA|TRBJ2-1|NA|TRBV7-2
CASSLAIRGRTAYNEQFF
TGTGCCAGCAGCTTAGCGATTCGTGGGAGAACGGCCTACAATGAGCAGTTCTTC
>NA|TRBJ1-1|NA|TRBV6-5
CASSYGSEAFF
TGTGCCAGCAGTTACGGCTCTGAAGCTTTCTTT
>NA|TRBJ1-1|NA|TRBV7-9
CASSLETRGTEAFF
TGTGCCAGCAGCTTAGAGACCCGGGGGACTGAAGCTTTCTTT
>NA|TRBJ2-1|NA|TRBV7-6
CASSLYQTSNEQFF
TGTGCCAGCAGCTTGTACCAAACCAGCAATGAGCAGTTCTTC
>NA|TRBJ2-1|NA|TRBV7-2
CASSQGRLGDNEQFF
TGTGCCAGCAGCCAGGGGAGGCTTGGGGACAATGAGCAGTTCTTC
>TRBD2|TRBJ2-3|once|TRBV5-1
CASSPGLAALDTQYF
TGCGCCAGCAGCCCGGGACTAGCGGCGCTCGATACGCAGTATTTT
>NA|TRBJ1-1|NA|TRBV9
CASSVDHPGVLGENTEAFF
TGTGCCAGCAGCGTCGATCACCCCGGGGTACTCGGAGAGAACACTGAAGCTTTCTTT
>NA|TRBJ1-1|NA|TRBV27
CASSLSKRGTEAFF
TGTGCCAGCAGTTTAAGCAAAAGGGGCACTGAAGCTTTCTTT
>NA|TRBJ1-1|NA|TRBV12-3/TRBV12-4
CASRREDTEAFF
TGTGCCAGCCGCAGGGAGGACACTGAAGCTTTCTTT
>NA|TRBJ2-2|NA|TRBV19
CASSIYNWGSASTGELFF
TGTGCCAGTAGTATATATAATTGGGGGAGTGCGAGCACCGGGGAGCTGTTTTTT